These 4 T cell receptor beta chains were all obtained from the same sample, sequenced in a study of CD8+ T cells in alopecia areata. Sequencing templates came from extracted RNA that was reverse transcribed into cDNA. Method: immunoSEQ multiplex PCR; TCRdb's copy keeps in-frame clones and lacks some. The repertoire holds roughly 140,000 clones, with about 47% as singletons. The sequencing used CD4+ T cells sorted from blood, collected at week 0. These TCRs come from a human donor with alopecia areata.

In this sample, this clone turned up a few times. The chain combines TRBV25-1 with TRBJ2-1, with D perhaps matching TRBD2 (5 bases). The germline V gene encodes CDR1 MGHDK and CDR2 SYGVNS. The CDR3 sequence is 11 residues long. The V and J ends lost 6 bases and 14 bases respectively, with 14 bases between them. CDR3 in amino acids: CASSGSRTEFF. DNA for the CDR3: TGTGCCAGCAGCGGTAGCCGGACTGAGTTCTTC.

The gene calls are TRBV9 and TRBJ2-1, with TRBD2 as a possible D gene (6 bases). CDR1 and CDR2 (germline): SGDLS, YYNGEE. Deletions cut 3 bases from V and 13 bases from J, with 17 bases between. CDR3 length: 13 residues. The CDR3 region has the DNA TGTGCCAGCAGCGCGCCTGGAGGGGACTTACAGTTCTTC. It translates to CASSAPGGDLQFF.

This clone was found a few times. CDR3 protein: CSVEDQTDTQYF. In DNA form, the CDR3 reads TGCAGCGTTGAAGATCAAACCGATACGCAGTATTTT. The genes are TRBV29-1 and TRBJ2-3; D remains ambiguous. CDR3 length equals 12 residues. V was shortened by 0 bases and J by 6 bases, with 7 bases between the two germline ends. Per germline, CDR1 SQVTM and CDR2 ANQGSEA.

The rearrangement links TRBV30 to TRBJ2-5; TRBD2 matches at 10 bases. V dropped 2 bases and J dropped 4; count of bases not matched to a gene: 10. CDR1 and CDR2 from the germline V gene are GTSNPN and SVGIG (reference sequence). The CDR3 runs 16 residues. The DNA for the CDR3 is TGTGCCTGGAGTCGGGGGCTAGCGGGAGTAGGAGAGACCCAGTACTTC. This codes for CAWSRGLAGVGETQYF.